Each of the 32 T cell receptor beta chains below was sequenced from the same sample in a study of tissue T cells after allogeneic stem cell transplantation. TCRdb's table, derived via immunoSEQ multiplex PCR, lists solely in-frame clones and lacks some. Of about 2,200 clones in the sample, roughly 55% were seen once. Specified time point: mouse harvest day 7 after allogeneic transplant. Tail vein injection delivered 10^7 T-cell-depleted bone marrow cells and 10^6 splenic CD5+ T cells. Sequencing was performed on spleen. The receptors stem from a female BALB/c mouse given C57BL/6 T cells with graft-versus-host disease after an allogeneic hematopoietic cell transplant.

As concerns this clone: The listed genes are named as in mouse. The CDR3 extends 1 residue past the end of the read, so its final part is completed from the germline J gene. The chain recombines TRBV12-2 with TRBJ2-2; D not certain. Germline CDR1 reads SGHLS; CDR2 reads HYDKME. Trimming removed 1 base at V and 3 bases at J, with 8 bases between. This CDR3 has 14 residues. Partial CDR3 DNA: TGTGCCAGCTCTCTACAGTGGGACACCGGGCAGCTCTAC. Translation gives CASSLQWDTGQLY. The full CDR3 reads CASSLQWDTGQLYF. Based on the CDR3 plus reference TRBV12-2 and TRBJ2-2, the full variable domain is NSGVVQSPRYIIKGKGERSILKCIPISGHLSVAWYQQTQGQELKFFIQHYDKMERDKGNLPSRFSVQQFDDYHSEMNMSALELEDSAVYFCASSLQWDTGQLYFGEGSKLTVL.

A remark on this clone: Mouse gene names apply. Read sequence stops 1 residue before the CDR3 end, and the germline J gene provides the missing end. The V call is TRBV23, the J call TRBJ2-3. CDR3 length: 14 residues. Per the germline V gene, CDR1 is KGHTA and CDR2 is FQNQQP. This chain's CDR3 is CSSSQGDSAETLYF. CDR3 DNA (partial): TGCTCCAGCAGTCAAGGGGACAGTGCAGAAACGCTGTAT.

This clone was seen a few times. Gene names are the mouse ones. The CDR3 extends 1 residue past the end of the read, so its final part is completed from the germline J gene. The V and J genes are TRBV29 and TRBJ2-3; tentatively, D is TRBD1 (5 bases). The CDR3 covers 14 residues. Germline V lookup: CDR1 MSHET, CDR2 SYDVDS. V was clipped by 6 bases and J by 0 bases, with 10 bases between them. The sequenced part of the CDR3 DNA is TGTGCTAGCAGAACAGGTCCTAGTGCAGAAACGCTGTAT. Protein: CASRTGPSAETLY. The whole CDR3 sequence reads CASRTGPSAETLYF.

On this clone: One junction end disagrees with the germline gene, perhaps due to a read error. The gene names given are mouse names. The CDR3 goes on 1 residue after the read ends, and that part is filled in from the germline J gene. The chain joins TRBV20 to TRBJ2-7; D could derive from TRBD1 or TRBD2 (5 bases each). This CDR3 spans 13 amino acids. CDR1 and CDR2 (germline): GFQATS, STVNSAI. CDR3 protein: CAARDAPIYEQYF. The sequenced CDR3 bases are TGTGCTGCTAGGGACGCACCCATCTATGAACAGTAC.

With regard to this clone: Mouse names are used for the genes. The read ends 1 residue before the CDR3 terminus; that terminus is restored from the germline J gene. This chain joins TRBV13-3 and TRBJ2-2, with 10 positions matching TRBD2. The V gene's germline CDR1 is NNHDY and CDR2 SYVADS. V trimming: 2 bases; J trimming: 5 bases; junction bases outside the gene matches: 3. The CDR3 totals 15 residues. The CDR3 bases that were read are TGTGCCAGCAGTGACTGGGGGGGCGCAACCGGGCAGCTCTAC. It encodes CASSDWGGATGQLY. The CDR3 in its entirety is CASSDWGGATGQLYF.

Turning to this clone: Gene names follow the mouse nomenclature. The observed sequence ends 1 residue before the CDR3 terminus, with the missing tail filled in from the germline J gene. The chain links TRBV20 to TRBJ2-3; D is unresolved. Germline V gene data show CDR1 as GFQATS and CDR2 as STVNSAI. The CDR3 runs to 14 residues. V lost 4 bases, J lost 0 bases, and 11 bases lay in between. This chain's CDR3 is CGAKRQPSAETLYF. Partial CDR3 DNA: TGTGGTGCTAAAAGACAACCTAGTGCAGAAACGCTGTAT.

Only one count was recorded for this clone. Gene names refer to mouse genes. The sequence runs out 1 residue before the end of the CDR3; the remainder is reconstructed from the germline J gene. This chain uses TRBV31 with TRBJ2-7; 9 bases fit TRBD2. Trimming at V came to 0 bases and at J to 5 bases, leaving 5 bases not matched to a gene. The CDR3 sequence is 14 residues long. Germline lookup yields CDR1 GKSSPN and CDR2 SITVG. This CDR3 is CAWSLWGGADEQYF. CDR3 bases read: TGTGCCTGGAGTCTCTGGGGGGGGGCGGATGAACAGTAC.

A remark on this clone: Gene names follow the mouse nomenclature. The read is 1 residue too short to cover the CDR3 end, so that end is filled in from the germline J gene. The chain is built from TRBV24 and TRBJ2-7; 12 nucleotides agree with TRBD1. CDR1 is KGHTA, CDR2 FRNEEI, per germline. The length of the CDR3 is 14 residues. V lost 4 bases, J lost 6 bases, and 4 bases stayed unmatched. CDR3 amino acids: CASSPGDRGLEQYF. The CDR3 bases that were read are TGTGCCAGCAGTCCCGGGGACAGGGGGCTTGAACAGTAC.

This clone was seen only a few times. Genes and germline come from the mouse. The sequenced fragment ends 1 residue before the CDR3 boundary, so the rest is inferred from the germline J gene. The chain couples TRBV2 to TRBJ2-5; 8 bases match TRBD1. V gave up 4 bases and J gave up 4 bases; unmatched junction bases: 1. This CDR3 is 13 amino acids long. Germline V lookup: CDR1 LGHNA, CDR2 YSYQKL. The sequenced CDR3 bases are TGTGCCAGCAGCCTGACAGGGGAAGACACCCAGTAC. It translates to CASSLTGEDTQY. Given in full, the CDR3 is CASSLTGEDTQYF.

As concerns this clone: The gene names here belong to mouse. Coverage ceases 1 residue before the CDR3 finishes, and the germline J gene fills in the end. The chain has TRBV13-1 and TRBJ1-5; possible D gene TRBD1, 6 bases. Trimming took 4 bases from V and 2 from J, leaving 7 bases between them. This CDR3 comprises 13 residues. The V gene's germline CDR1 is NSHNY and CDR2 SYGAGN. The sequenced CDR3 bases are TGTGCCAGCAGTTGGACAGACAACCAGGCTCCGCTT. This gives the protein CASSWTDNQAPL. The whole CDR3 sequence reads CASSWTDNQAPLF.

This clone was seen a single time. One end of the junction is discordant with germline, which a read error may explain. Gene names are mouse gene names. Coverage ceases 1 residue before the CDR3 finishes, and the germline J gene fills in the end. The chain has TRBV19 and TRBJ2-5; D perhaps matches TRBD2 (6 bases). This CDR3 has 14 residues. The germline CDR1 and CDR2 sequences are FNHDT and SITEND (reference sequence). The CDR3 loop reads CATSIGTPVDTQYF. The sequenced CDR3 bases are TGTGCCACCAGTATAGGGACTCCGGTGGACACCCAGTAC.

Comment on this clone: The gene symbols are mouse symbols. Read sequence stops 1 residue before the CDR3 end, and the germline J gene provides the missing end. The genes are TRBV3 and TRBJ1-4; TRBD1 might be the D (5 bases). This CDR3 has 14 residues. Trimming pared 4 bases from V and 5 bases from J, leaving 11 bases between. Germline V gives CDR1 SNHLY, CDR2 FYNGKV (reference sequence). This chain's CDR3 is CASSSGTGNERLFF. Partial CDR3 DNA: TGTGCCAGCAGCTCCGGGACGGGAAACGAAAGATTATTT.

Of note for this clone: The genes and germline here are from mouse. The read ends 1 residue shy of where the CDR3 ends; the end is completed using the germline J gene. V usage is TRBV15 and J usage is TRBJ2-7; 11 bases are a match to TRBD2. The CDR3 contains 16 residues. Germline V gives CDR1 SGHND, CDR2 FRSKSL. J gave up 2 bases and V 4 bases, and 7 bases lay outside the gene matches. The sequenced CDR3 bases are TGTGCCAGCAGTTCCGGACTGGGGGGCGCCCCCTATGAACAGTAC. It is translated as CASSSGLGGAPYEQY. The full-length CDR3 reads as CASSSGLGGAPYEQYF.

Concerning this clone: All gene names here are mouse names. The read ends 1 residue shy of where the CDR3 ends; the end is completed using the germline J gene. The chain has TRBV12-2 and TRBJ2-3; D may be TRBD1 (5 bases). V was clipped by 4 bases and J by 3 bases, with 13 bases between them. Germline assignment: CDR1 SGHLS and CDR2 HYDKME. CDR3 length equals 14 residues. CDR3 DNA (partial): TGTGCCAGCTCCCAGGGAGGAGGGGCAGAAACGCTGTAT. Its protein product is CASSQGGGAETLY. The whole CDR3 protein reads CASSQGGGAETLYF.

About this clone itself: Mouse germline and gene names are used. The read ends 1 residue before the CDR3 terminus; that terminus is restored from the germline J gene. The rearrangement joins TRBV3 to TRBJ1-6; perhaps TRBD1 as D (5 bases). TRBJ1-6 is noted as an ORF with a role that remains uncertain. This CDR3 is 16 amino acids long. Trimming shortened V by 2 bases and J by 1 base, and 9 bases separated the two germline ends. CDR1 is SNHLY and CDR2 is FYNGKV in the germline V gene (reference sequence). The CDR3 spells CASSLTDRSYNSPLYF. The CDR3 DNA, read in part, is TGTGCCAGCAGCTTAACCGACAGATCCTATAATTCGCCCCTCTAC.

Comment on this clone: The gene names here belong to mouse. The CDR3 is cut off 1 residue early in the read; its end comes from the germline J gene. J is TRBJ1-6 and V is TRBV26; D gene uncertain. TRBJ1-6 is treated as an ORF (open reading frame) with a function not yet certain. The V gene's germline CDR1 is KGHPV and CDR2 FQNQEV (reference sequence). The CDR3 loop spans 13 amino acids. V gave up 4 bases and J gave up 3 bases, with 4 bases separating them. The sequenced part of the CDR3 DNA is TGTGCCAGCAGTCCCAGCTATAATTCGCCCCTCTAC. Amino acids: CASSPSYNSPLY. The whole CDR3 sequence is CASSPSYNSPLYF.

This clone was seen once. All gene names here are mouse names. The read finishes 1 residue shy of the CDR3 end, and the germline J gene is used to complete it. This chain uses TRBV13-1 with TRBJ2-7; D perhaps matches TRBD2 (6 bases). V dropped 1 base and J dropped 0 bases, with 11 bases sitting between them. Per the germline V gene, CDR1 is NSHNY and CDR2 is SYGAGN. This CDR3 comprises 15 residues. CDR3 sequence: CASSDPWGSSYEQYF. The DNA read from the CDR3 is TGTGCCAGCAGTGATCCCTGGGGCAGCTCCTATGAACAGTAC.

This clone is termed large (0.1 to 1%). Mouse gene names and germline throughout. The CDR3 end is not reached by the read, which stops 1 residue before it; the germline J gene fills it in. V and J are TRBV19 and TRBJ2-7; D unresolved. V was cut by 2 bases and J by 2 bases, with 8 bases left in between. CDR3 size: 13 residues. Germline CDR1 and CDR2: FNHDT and SITEND (reference sequence). The sequenced part of the CDR3 DNA is TGTGCCAGCAGTATGTACGGGACCTATGAACAGTAC. Translated, it gives CASSMYGTYEQY. The CDR3 as a whole reads CASSMYGTYEQYF.

Comments on this clone: Genes and germline are mouse. With the read ending 1 residue before the CDR3 end, the germline J gene is used to fill in that end. The chain joins TRBV13-2 to TRBJ2-4; D uncertain. The CDR3 loop spans 14 amino acids. Germline CDR1 is NNHNN and CDR2 is SYGAGS (reference sequence). The V and J ends lost 0 bases and 2 bases respectively, with 7 bases between them. Partial CDR3 DNA: TGTGCCAGCGGTGATGCACCACATCAAAACACCTTGTAC. It translates to CASGDAPHQNTLY. The complete CDR3 protein is CASGDAPHQNTLYF.

This clone occurred once. Any gene name here is a mouse gene name. The DNA ends 1 residue before the CDR3 does, and the rest of the CDR3 is filled in from the germline J gene. This chain connects TRBV15 to TRBJ1-3; 7 nucleotides align to TRBD1. J lost 0 bases, V lost 6 bases, and 2 bases had no gene match. This CDR3 has 14 residues. CDR1 and CDR2 from the germline V gene are SGHND and FRSKSL. The CDR3 sequence is CASRQGYSGNTLYF. CDR3 bases read: TGTGCCAGCAGACAGGGGTATTCTGGAAATACGCTCTAT.

Concerning this clone: Gene names follow the mouse nomenclature. The sequenced fragment ends 1 residue before the CDR3 boundary, so the rest is inferred from the germline J gene. The V call is TRBV5, the J call TRBJ1-1; possible D gene TRBD1, 5 bases. Germline V gene sequence: CDR1 LGHNA, CDR2 YNLKQL (reference sequence). The CDR3 is 14 residues long. V was shortened by 3 bases and J by 4 bases, with 12 bases between the two germline ends. Incomplete CDR3 DNA: TGTGCCAGCAGCCACGGCAGGGAAGGCACAGAAGTCTTC. Translated, it gives CASSHGREGTEVF. Given in full, the CDR3 is CASSHGREGTEVFF.

A note on this clone: The germline and genes are mouse ones. The read stops 1 residue short of the end of the CDR3; the missing end is completed from the germline J gene. This rearrangement joins TRBV1 to TRBJ2-4, with D possibly TRBD2 on 5 matching bases. V dropped 0 bases and J dropped 0 bases, with 7 bases sitting between them. The CDR3 is made up of 15 amino acids. The germline V gene has CDR1 NSQYPW and CDR2 LRSPGD (reference sequence). Partial CDR3 DNA: TGCACCTGCAGTGCAGATAGGACTAGTCAAAACACCTTGTAC. Translation: CTCSADRTSQNTLY. In full, the CDR3 reads CTCSADRTSQNTLYF.

For this clone: Mouse germline and gene names are used. The read ends 1 residue before the CDR3 terminus; that terminus is restored from the germline J gene. This chain links TRBV16 with TRBJ2-7; D is possibly TRBD2 (6 bases). CDR3 length: 14 residues. Germline values: CDR1 SGHSA, CDR2 FRNQAP. The V gene lost 2 bases and the J gene lost 0 bases, with 8 bases spanning the gap. The CDR3 protein is CASSLLGSSYEQYF. Incomplete CDR3 DNA: TGTGCAAGCAGCTTACTGGGGAGCTCCTATGAACAGTAC.

Points on this clone: The gene names given are mouse names. The CDR3 goes on 1 residue after the read ends, and that part is filled in from the germline J gene. This chain joins TRBV5 and TRBJ1-1; TRBD1 matches at 9 bases. CDR1 LGHNA and CDR2 YNLKQL come from the germline V gene (reference sequence). After removal of 4 bases from V and 1 base from J, the junction contained 4 bases not matched to a gene. CDR3 length: 15 residues. CDR3 bases read: TGTGCCAGCAGCCCGGGACAGGGAGGGAACACAGAAGTCTTC. Translating it yields CASSPGQGGNTEVF. The full CDR3 protein reads CASSPGQGGNTEVFF.

Notes on this clone: Genes and germline come from the mouse. The read terminates 1 residue ahead of where the CDR3 ends, so the germline J gene completes it. The V gene is TRBV13-1, the J gene TRBJ2-7, with TRBD1 matching 9 bases. Germline-derived CDR1 and CDR2 are NSHNY and SYGAGN. The CDR3 sequence is 14 residues long. The J segment lost 4 bases and the V segment lost 3 bases, leaving 5 bases of the junction unmatched. The part of the CDR3 DNA that was read is TGTGCCAGCAGTGGCCGGGACAGGGAGTATGAACAGTAC. It specifies CASSGRDREYEQY. The complete CDR3 reads CASSGRDREYEQYF.

In regard to this clone: Here the gene names and germline are mouse. CDR3 amino acids: CASSPGTGLSGNTLYF. Partial CDR3 DNA: TGTGCCAGCAGCCCCGGGACAGGGCTTTCTGGAAATACGCTCTAT. The chain combines TRBV26 with TRBJ1-3; 9 bases line up with TRBD1. With the read ending 1 residue before the CDR3 end, the germline J gene is used to fill in that end. J was trimmed by 0 bases and V by 6 bases; bases with no gene match: 6. In germline, CDR1 is KGHPV, CDR2 FQNQEV (reference sequence). The CDR3 extends over 16 amino acids.

A note on this clone: The gene symbols are mouse symbols. The observed sequence ends 1 residue before the CDR3 terminus, with the missing tail filled in from the germline J gene. The chain is built from TRBV12-1 and TRBJ2-1; no definite D call. CDR3 size: 13 residues. Germline-derived CDR1 and CDR2 are SGHSN and HYEKVE. Between the trimmed V and J ends, which lost 5 bases and 0 bases, there was a span of 7 bases. The CDR3 spells CASLGFNYAEQFF. The CDR3 DNA, read in part, is TGTGCCAGCTTGGGTTTTAACTATGCTGAGCAGTTC.

A remark on this clone: Mouse gene names apply. The read is 1 residue too short to cover the CDR3 end, so that end is filled in from the germline J gene. V usage is TRBV26 and J usage is TRBJ2-1; D gene uncertain. Trimming left V 0 bases short and J 7 bases short, with 4 bases between. This CDR3 contains 12 residues. Germline V gene lookup returns CDR1 KGHPV and CDR2 FQNQEV (reference sequence). The CDR3 sequence: CASSLSMAEQFF. The DNA read from the CDR3 is TGTGCCAGCAGTCTGTCGATGGCTGAGCAGTTC. The whole variable domain, filled in from reference TRBV26 and TRBJ2-1, reads NSKVIQTPRYLVKGQGQKAKMRCIPEKGHPVVFWYQQNKNNEFKFLINFQNQEVLQQIDMTEKRFSAECPSNSPCSLEIQSSEAGDSALYLCASSLSMAEQFFGPGTRLTVL.

There are a few counts of this clone. Germline and genes: mouse. The sequence runs out 1 residue before the end of the CDR3; the remainder is reconstructed from the germline J gene. V and J are TRBV3 and TRBJ2-7; 12 bases fit TRBD2. The CDR3 contains 15 residues. V lost 6 bases to trimming and J lost 6 bases; unmatched junction nucleotides: 9. The germline gives CDR1 SNHLY, CDR2 FYNGKV (reference sequence). CDR3 bases read: TGTGCCAGCAGTCCCGACTGGGGGGGCGCTTTTGAACAGTAC. This codes for CASSPDWGGAFEQY. The entire CDR3 protein reads CASSPDWGGAFEQYF.

Comment on this clone: Mouse names are used for the genes. From the germline J gene comes the end of the CDR3, since the read stops 1 residue before it. V gene TRBV23 combines with J gene TRBJ1-1; TRBD1, the table's D call, lacks a check against the DNA. There are 14 residues in the CDR3. Germline V gene sequence: CDR1 KGHTA, CDR2 FQNQQP. CDR3 sequence: CSSSQSTGRTEVFF. Partial CDR3 DNA: TGCTCCAGCAGTCAATCGACAGGGAGGACAGAAGTCTTC.

By proportion, this clone is large. Gene and germline names: mouse. The read ends 1 residue early relative to the CDR3; the germline J gene fills the gap. The genes are TRBV12-1 and TRBJ2-4; D not certain. The CDR3 is 14 amino acids. Germline V gives CDR1 SGHSN, CDR2 HYEKVE. Trimming pared 0 bases from V and 0 bases from J, leaving 6 bases between. The chain's CDR3 is CASSLAKSQNTLYF. The covered CDR3 bases are TGTGCCAGCTCTCTCGCCAAAAGTCAAAACACCTTGTAC.

The sample holds one count of this clone. Genes here carry mouse names. The DNA ends 1 residue before the CDR3 does, and the rest of the CDR3 is filled in from the germline J gene. The rearrangement joins TRBV13-2 to TRBJ1-3, with 9 positions matching TRBD1. The V and J ends lost 0 bases and 4 bases, in that order; junction bases with no gene match: 2. The CDR3 loop spans 15 amino acids. In germline, CDR1 is NNHNN, CDR2 SYGAGS (reference sequence). The CDR3 reads CASGDAGQGGNTLYF. The part of the CDR3 DNA that was read is TGTGCCAGCGGTGATGCAGGACAGGGGGGAAATACGCTCTAT.